The 28 T cell receptor beta chains in this list originate from one sample, sequenced in a study of human T cells and chemical hapten exposure. TCRdb passed the RACE reads through MiXCR, listing each CDR3 protein once. The data show 300,000 to 450,000 distinct CDR3 sequences, 4.8% seen once. Described time point: patch test 1, 2 weeks after DPC sensitization. Stated treatment: therapeutic diphenylcyclopropenone sensitization with weekly scalp DPC. This specimen was whole blood, taken in connection with sensitization to the hapten diphenylcyclopropenone (DPC). All receptors come from a woman aged 50 to 65 with alopecia areata. Some clones in this sample may be carry-over from other donors' samples.

This clonotype was seen at least ten times. The chain joins TRBV29-1 to TRBJ2-7, with D possibly being TRBD1 (5 bases). The CDR3 has 12 residues. Germline lookup yields CDR1 SQVTM and CDR2 ANQGSEA. Trimming took off 6 bases at V and 7 bases at J, with 16 bases between the two ends. CDR3 region: CSVEKGVREQYF. CDR3 nucleotides: TGCAGCGTAGAAAAAGGGGTCCGGGAGCAGTACTTC.

This clonotype was seen at least ten times. The rearrangement joins TRBV20-1 to TRBJ1-1, with D hard to call. Trimming removed 4 bases from V and 1 base from J, with 7 bases in between. This CDR3 is 12 amino acids long. In germline, CDR1 is DFQATT, CDR2 SNEGSKA (reference sequence). CDR3 residues: CSATKTNTEAFF. The CDR3 coding sequence is TGCAGTGCTACCAAGACGAACACTGAAGCTTTCTTT.

J is TRBJ2-2 and V is TRBV2; D gene ambiguous. Germline V gene data show CDR1 as SNHLY and CDR2 as FYNNEI. This CDR3 spans 15 amino acids. Trimming removed 5 bases from V and 3 bases from J, with 13 bases in between. In DNA form, the CDR3 reads TGTGCCAGCAGTACACGACAAGGCTACACCGGGGAGCTGTTTTTT. It translates to CASSTRQGYTGELFF. Drawing the rest from reference TRBV2 and TRBJ2-2, the complete variable domain is EPEVTQTPSHQVTQMGQEVILRCVPISNHLYFYWYRQILGQKVEFLVSFYNNEISEKSEIFDDQFSVERPDGSNFTLKIRSTKLEDSAMYFCASSTRQGYTGELFFGEGSRLTVL.

The sample holds a few counts of this clonotype. The chain combines TRBV11-2 with TRBJ2-1; 11 bases agree with TRBD2. The CDR3 spans 16 residues. Germline CDR1 and CDR2: SGHAT and FQNNGV. V shed 2 bases and J 1 base; nucleotides not matched to a gene: 1. CDR3 region: CASSLPSGRSYNEQFF. The CDR3 DNA reads as TGTGCCAGCAGCTTACCTAGCGGGAGGTCCTACAATGAGCAGTTCTTC.

The chain joins TRBV6-1 to TRBJ1-1; D is possibly TRBD1 (5 bases). With 3 bases removed from V and 1 base from J, the gap between germline ends came to 12 bases. Germline assignment: CDR1 MNHNS and CDR2 SASEGT. The CDR3 totals 15 residues. CDR3 bases: TGTGCCAGCAGTGATCGACAGATTTGGAACACTGAAGCTTTCTTT. Residues: CASSDRQIWNTEAFF.

This clonotype has a handful of counts. The chain employs TRBV29-1 and TRBJ2-5, with a tentative D call TRBD2 (5 bases). Germline V gene lookup returns CDR1 SQVTM and CDR2 ANQGSEA. CDR3 size: 13 residues. The V gene lost 6 bases and the J gene lost 10 bases, with 21 bases spanning the gap. CDR3 residues: CSVHPGNLEGQYF. In DNA form, the CDR3 reads TGCAGCGTCCACCCGGGGAACCTCGAGGGCCAGTACTTC.

This clonotype came up a few times. The chain has TRBV7-2 and TRBJ2-5, with 12 bases lining up with TRBD2. The trim removed 4 bases at V and 4 bases at J, leaving 4 bases unmatched. From germline, CDR1 is SGHTA and CDR2 FQGNSA. The CDR3 is 15 amino acids. The CDR3 nucleotides read TGTGCCAGCAGCTCGACTAGCGGGAGAACAGAGACCCAGTACTTC. Translated: CASSSTSGRTETQYF.

This clonotype was counted a few times. The chain joins TRBV7-3 to TRBJ2-2; D possibly corresponds to TRBD1 (5 bases). V gave up 2 bases and J gave up 2 bases, with 9 bases separating them. CDR1 is SGHTA and CDR2 is FQGTGA in the germline V gene. CDR3 length: 15 residues. CDR3 sequence (DNA): TGTGCCAGCAGCTTAGGCAGGGTTAACACCGGGGAGCTGTTTTTT. Translated, it gives CASSLGRVNTGELFF.

At least ten counts were recorded for this clonotype. The chain has TRBV10-2 and TRBJ2-4; 11 bases map to TRBD2. This CDR3 is built from 15 residues. Trimming cost V 7 bases and J 8 bases; bases outside gene matches: 10. Germline CDR1 reads WSHSY; CDR2 reads SAAADI. The CDR3 DNA reads as TGCGCCAGCAAGGCGCTAGCGGGGGGTTTCGACATTCAGTACTTC. Translation gives CASKALAGGFDIQYF.

The CDR3 DNA reads TGTGCCAGCAGCTTAGATCAGGGGCGTCTGATGACCCAGTACTTC. Amino acids: CASSLDQGRLMTQYF. The gene calls are TRBV5-5 and TRBJ2-5; TRBD1 might be the D (6 bases). The CDR3 is 15 amino acids. Per germline, CDR1 SGHKS and CDR2 YYEKEE (reference sequence). Trimming shortened V by 2 bases and J by 7 bases, and 18 bases separated the two germline ends.

This clonotype was seen ten or more times. This rearrangement joins TRBV27 to TRBJ1-1; D gene unclear. The CDR3 extends over 14 amino acids. The V end lost 2 bases, the J end lost 4 bases, and 11 bases lay between the germline ends. The V gene's germline CDR1 is MNHEY and CDR2 SMNVEV (reference sequence). The CDR3 DNA follows: TGTGCCAGCAGTTTAACCGCCGTGGGCACTGAAGCTTTCTTT. It specifies CASSLTAVGTEAFF.

The table lists this clonotype with many counts. The genes are TRBV29-1 and TRBJ2-2; D is unresolved. Germline assignment: CDR1 SQVTM and CDR2 ANQGSEA. The CDR3 consists of 13 residues. The V and J ends lost 4 bases and 0 bases respectively, with 6 bases between them. The CDR3 nucleotides are TGCAGCGTTGCCACCCCGAACACCGGGGAGCTGTTTTTT. Encoded protein: CSVATPNTGELFF.

This clonotype was found a few times. The genes are TRBV3-1 and TRBJ2-1; 7 nucleotides agree with TRBD1. This CDR3 is 16 amino acids long. Germline V CDR1 and CDR2: LGHDT, YNNKEL (reference sequence). With 6 bases clipped from V and 0 bases from J, the junction kept 8 bases outside the gene matches. In nucleotides, the CDR3 is TGTGCCAGCAGTCGTTATACAGGGGTCTCCTACAATGAGCAGTTCTTC. This codes for CASSRYTGVSYNEQFF.

The sample holds a few counts of this clonotype. This chain connects TRBV9 to TRBJ1-2, with 7 positions matching TRBD1. With 0 bases clipped from V and 4 bases from J, the junction kept 6 bases outside the gene matches. CDR3 size: 15 residues. Germline assignment: CDR1 SGDLS and CDR2 YYNGEE. The CDR3 region has the DNA TGTGCCAGCAGCGTAGGTGACAGGGTTCCCTATGGCTACACCTTC. Translating it yields CASSVGDRVPYGYTF.

The chain joins TRBV5-8 to TRBJ1-5; no reliable D call. V lost 4 bases to trimming and J lost 0 bases, with 8 bases between them. Germline V gene data show CDR1 as SGHTS and CDR2 as YDEGEE. The CDR3 extends over 14 amino acids. CDR3 sequence: CASSGRYSNQPQHF. The DNA for the CDR3 is TGTGCCAGCAGCGGACGGTATAGCAATCAGCCCCAGCATTTT.

At least ten counts were recorded for this clonotype. This chain uses TRBV7-2 with TRBJ2-1, with TRBD1 identical over 7 bases. This CDR3 has 14 amino acids. Trimming took 5 bases from V and 4 from J; bases not matched to a gene: 5. The germline V gene encodes CDR1 SGHTA and CDR2 FQGNSA. The CDR3 coding sequence is TGTGCCAGCAGCCCCCGGGGACAGTACAATGAGCAGTTCTTC. Translating gives CASSPRGQYNEQFF. Variable domain in full (rest from reference TRBV7-2 and TRBJ2-1): GAGVSQSPSNKVTEKGKDVELRCDPISGHTALYWYRQSLGQGLEFLIYFQGNSAPDKSGLPSDRFSAERTGGSVSTLTIQRTQQEDSAVYLCASSPRGQYNEQFFGPGTRLTVL.

This clonotype showed up many times. V is TRBV18 and J is TRBJ2-4, with TRBD2 identical over 7 bases. J lost 0 bases, V lost 0 bases, and 8 bases had no gene match. The CDR3 has 18 residues. The germline V gene encodes CDR1 KGHSH and CDR2 LQKENI. For the CDR3, the DNA is TGTGCCAGCTCACCACCGTTGAGTCTAGCGGTAGCCAAAAACATTCAGTACTTC. Its protein product is CASSPPLSLAVAKNIQYF.

This clonotype was counted between two and nine times. V and J are TRBV29-1 and TRBJ2-1, with 12 positions matching TRBD2. The CDR3 length is 13 residues. Germline V CDR1 and CDR2: SQVTM, ANQGSEA. V dropped 6 bases and J dropped 8; count of bases not matched to a gene: 5. This chain's CDR3 is CSVQRLAGDEQFF. The CDR3 region has the DNA TGCAGCGTCCAGAGACTAGCGGGAGATGAGCAGTTCTTC.

The genes are TRBV5-6 and TRBJ2-6, with 9 bases identical to TRBD1. The CDR3 is 17 amino acids. Unmatched junction bases numbered 8, after V lost 7 bases and J lost 0 bases. In germline, CDR1 is SGHDT, CDR2 YYEEEE. For the CDR3, the DNA is TGTGCCAGCCTGGGACAGGGAGCCTCCTCTGGGGCCAACGTCCTGACTTTC. This codes for CASLGQGASSGANVLTF.

This clonotype was counted once. A read error is possible here, since a much larger clone lies one base away. The chain combines TRBV6-5 with TRBJ1-5; 10 bases agree with TRBD1. The length of the CDR3 is 15 residues. Germline V gene data show CDR1 as MNHEY and CDR2 as SVGAGI. The CDR3 DNA reads as TGTGCCAGCAGTCGCGGACAGGGGGTTAGTCAGCCCCTGCATTTT. This gives the protein CASSRGQGVSQPLHF.

As concerns this clonotype: A much bigger clone sits one base away, suggesting this may be a read error. The chain recombines TRBV12-3 or TRBV12-4 with TRBJ2-2; D gene unclear. This CDR3 is built from 14 residues. The CDR3 loop is CTSSFMESTGELFF. The CDR3 DNA is TGTACCAGCAGTTTTATGGAGAGCACCGGGGAGCTGTTTTTT.

This chain uses TRBV6-6 with TRBJ1-1, with 9 bases that match TRBD1. This CDR3 is 15 amino acids long. From germline, CDR1 is MNHNY and CDR2 SVGAGI (reference sequence). The J segment lost 4 bases and the V segment lost 6 bases, leaving 9 bases of the junction unmatched. The CDR3 spells CASSPRPGQGTEAFF. The CDR3 bases are TGTGCCAGCAGCCCCCGACCGGGACAGGGCACTGAAGCTTTCTTT.

The chain uses TRBV4-1 and TRBJ1-2, with 9 nucleotides matching TRBD1. Germline V gene lookup returns CDR1 MGHRA and CDR2 YSYEKL. This CDR3 has 14 residues. The ends lost 2 bases at V and 4 bases at J; junction bases unmatched: 2. In DNA, the CDR3 is TGCGCCAGCAGCCAACGACAGGGGGTCTATGGCTACACCTTC. Translating it yields CASSQRQGVYGYTF.

This clonotype was recorded at least ten times. The V and J genes are TRBV7-9 and TRBJ1-5, with 8 bases that match TRBD1. V lost 5 bases to trimming and J lost 0 bases; unmatched junction nucleotides: 3. CDR1 is SEHNR and CDR2 is FQNEAQ in the germline V gene (reference sequence). The CDR3 is made up of 15 amino acids. CDR3 residues: CASSQDRGSNQPQHF. The CDR3, as DNA: TGTGCCAGCAGCCAAGACAGGGGTAGCAATCAGCCCCAGCATTTT.

This clonotype was picked up many times. The DNA for the CDR3 is TGTGCCACCCGTGGAGGGAGCGACTATGGCTACACCTTC. Its protein is CATRGGSDYGYTF. The rearrangement uses TRBV24-1 and TRBJ1-2; D ambiguous. The V end lost 9 bases, the J end lost 3 bases, and 13 bases lay between the germline ends. Per the germline V gene, CDR1 is KGHDR and CDR2 is SFDVKD. This CDR3 has 13 amino acids.

This clonotype was counted many times. This chain uses TRBV18 with TRBJ1-1; 7 nucleotides line up with TRBD1. V was pared by 4 bases and J by 3 bases, with 2 bases of the junction left unmatched. Germline CDR1 is KGHSH and CDR2 is LQKENI. This CDR3 contains 13 residues. The CDR3 DNA reads as TGTGCCAGCTCACTTGGACAGGACACTGAAGCTTTCTTT. Protein: CASSLGQDTEAFF.

This clonotype was observed many times. V and J are TRBV9 and TRBJ1-1; no firm D call. V lost 3 bases to trimming and J lost 8 bases, with 14 bases between them. Germline values: CDR1 SGDLS, CDR2 YYNGEE. CDR3 size: 13 residues. The CDR3 region has the DNA TGTGCCAGCAGCGGGACGGACCGTCCCGAAGCTTTCTTT. As protein: CASSGTDRPEAFF. The variable domain in full, completed from reference TRBV9 and TRBJ1-1, reads DSGVTQTPKHLITATGQRVTLRCSPRSGDLSVYWYQQSLDQGLQFLIQYYNGEERAKGNILERFSAQQFPDLHSELNLSSLELGDSALYFCASSGTDRPEAFFGQGTRLTVV.

In its sample, this clonotype was seen many times. This chain uses TRBV10-3 with TRBJ1-4; D unresolved. Germline CDR1 ENHRY, CDR2 SYGVKD. V shed 3 bases and J shed 10 bases, with 15 bases lying between them. There are 14 residues in the CDR3. Written as DNA, the CDR3 is TGTGCCATCAGTGACCCCGTCGCGAACGGAAAACTGTTTTTT. Protein product: CAISDPVANGKLFF.